A selection of T cell receptor beta chains follows, all from one sample in a study of T cells in localized non-small cell lung cancer. The table came from immunoSEQ multiplex PCR; TCRdb's copy has only in-frame clones and leaves some out. Of 26,000 or so clones in the sample, around 90% were seen once. The sequencing used peripheral blood, collected before any cancer treatment. These receptors originate from a male donor older than 55 with stage I lung adenocarcinoma. Both conserved end residues are part of each CDR3. D genes are given only for firm matches. Clone size, where shown, is once, few, many, or a class for clones that have expanded.

J,V,size,D,DNA,CDR3
TRBJ2-7,TRBV6-1,.,.,TGTGCCAGCAGTGCGACAGATGGCTACGAGCAGTACTTC,CASSATDGYEQYF
TRBJ2-3,TRBV6-5,.,.,TGTGCCAGCAGTTCGCCGGCGGATACGCAGTATTTT,CASSSPADTQYF
TRBJ1-6,TRBV7-2,.,.,TGTGCCAGCAAAGGGGGGGGCGGGGTAAATAATTCACCCCTCCACTTT,CASKGGGGVNNSPLHF
TRBJ2-7,TRBV4-2,once,TRBD2,TGTGCCAGCAGCCAAATAGCGGGGGGAACCTACGAGCAGTACTTC,CASSQIAGGTYEQYF
TRBJ2-7,TRBV4-2,once,.,TGTGCCAGCAGCCAATCAGAGGGGTACGAGCAGTACTTC,CASSQSEGYEQYF
TRBJ2-7,TRBV7-8,.,.,TGTGCCAGCAGCTTAGACTGGACTTTCTACGAGCAGTACTTC,CASSLDWTFYEQYF
TRBJ1-2,TRBV28,.,.,TGTGCCATACAGGGTACTTCGTATGGCTACACCTTC,CAIQGTSYGYTF
TRBJ2-7,TRBV7-9,.,.,TGTGCCAGCAGCGGAACAGGAGGCTTGCCGCAGTACTTC,CASSGTGGLPQYF
TRBJ2-1,TRBV7-2,.,.,TGTGCCAGCAGCTTAGCGCGGGGCAATGAGCAGTTCTTC,CASSLARGNEQFF
TRBJ2-7,TRBV28,.,TRBD2,TGTGCCAGCAGTTCTCCCCACGGGGGGGTGGGGGAGCAGTACTTC,CASSSPHGGVGEQYF
TRBJ1-4,TRBV5-6,once,.,TGTGCCAGCAGCATCGGGGCCGTGGGTGAAAAACTGTTTTTT,CASSIGAVGEKLFF
TRBJ2-3,TRBV6-5,once,.,TGTGCCAGCGTAGGGGTTACAGATACGCAGTATTTT,CASVGVTDTQYF